The TCR beta chain described here comes from a study of response to subunit inactivated influenza vaccine. Notes on the study in general: Authors suggested few new T cells are recruited by each seasonal influenza vaccination.

This clonotype showed up just a few times. Its antigen remains unidentified. TCRdb itself ran the RT-PCR reads through MiXCR, one entry per CDR3 protein. This sample carries about 780,000 distinct CDR3 sequences, around a sixth of them seen once, and the ten largest clones take about a tenth. Germline V gene sequence: CDR1 MNHEY, CDR2 SVGEGT. The CDR3 has 15 amino acids. V lost 0 bases and J lost 7, with 13 bases in between. This rearrangement joins TRBV6-2 or TRBV6-3 to TRBJ1-5, with D perhaps matching TRBD1 (6 bases). This material consisted of PBMCs from blood, taken roughly 5 days after vaccination. This sequence originates from a man aged 50 to 59 who received an inactivated influenza vaccine. CDR3: CASSYSGGRGQPQHF. The DNA for the CDR3 is TGTGCCAGCAGTTACTCAGGGGGTCGCGGACAGCCCCAGCATTTT.